This TCR beta chain was found in a study of T cell responses to AZD1222 COVID-19 vaccine. The CDR3 extends over 18 amino acids. Deletions cut 2 bases from V and 0 bases from J, with 16 bases between. Germline CDR1 and CDR2: KGHSH and LQKENI. Notes on this clone: Antigen unknown.

Study-wide points: Donors were mostly white British, more females; clonal diversity possibly underestimated. In the spike-specific TCR repertoire, nearly half reportedly target unmutated variant regions. All repertoire sampling was performed exclusively after the peak T cell response.

Only in-frame clones appear in the TCRdb table, and some are missing; sequencing was by immunoSEQ multiplex PCR. The data show around 120,000 clones, with 92% seen just once and more than 13% held by the top ten. This TCR was recovered from an adult in good health. The rearrangement joins TRBV18 to TRBJ1-4; D might be TRBD1 (6 bases). This specimen consisted of peripheral blood, obtained on day 0 of AZD1222 vaccination. CDR3 DNA sequence: TGTGCCAGCTCACCAACGCGGACAGTCCTTTCAACTAATGAAAAACTGTTTTTT. This codes for CASSPTRTVLSTNEKLFF.